The 14 T cell receptor beta chains below come from one sample, sequenced in a study of shared clonotypes between healthy human individuals. CD45RO-negative, CCR7-selected cells formed the naive CD8 fraction, which excluded terminally differentiated effector memory CD45RA+ cells. Assay: immunoSEQ multiplex PCR; the TCRdb copy retains only in-frame clones and omits some. The repertoire has about 1,800,000 clones, approximately 95% of them found once; the top ten carry 1% to 1.5%. The specimen was naive CD8+ T cells sorted from blood. These receptors all come from a man aged 18 to 29 in good health.

Points on this clone: The sample contains more than one DNA sequence encoding this CDR3. The chain joins TRBV7-6 to TRBJ1-5; D is unresolved. The CDR3 extends over 14 amino acids. Trimming took 2 bases from V and 1 from J, leaving 6 bases between them. Germline CDR1 SGHVS, CDR2 FNYEAQ. Here the CDR3 reads CASSLLGSNQPQHF. The CDR3 bases are TGTGCCAGCAGCTTATTAGGCAGCAATCAGCCCCAGCATTTT.

The rearrangement joins TRBV15 to TRBJ1-2; 7 bases are a match to TRBD1. This CDR3 is built from 13 residues. CDR1 and CDR2 from the germline V gene are LNHNV and YYDKDF (reference sequence). The V segment lost 3 bases and the J segment 8 bases; nucleotides outside the gene matches: 6. This CDR3 is CATSSDRVRGYTF. The CDR3 region has the DNA TGTGCCACCAGCAGTGACAGGGTGAGGGGCTACACCTTC.

V and J are TRBV5-6 and TRBJ2-2; 9 positions match TRBD1. Germline CDR1 is SGHDT and CDR2 is YYEEEE. This CDR3 is 15 amino acids long. After removal of 2 bases from V and 6 bases from J, the junction contained 5 bases not matched to a gene. The CDR3 bases are TGTGCCAGCAGCTTACAGGGGGCGGGAGCCGGGGAGCTGTTTTTT. Translating gives CASSLQGAGAGELFF.

The CDR3 region is CATAEGAQGQPQHF. DNA of the CDR3: TGTGCCACCGCCGAGGGGGCGCAGGGTCAGCCCCAGCATTTT. The chain combines TRBV13 with TRBJ1-5; 7 bases are a match to TRBD1. This CDR3 is 14 amino acids long. V was pared by 10 bases and J by 6 bases, with 12 bases of the junction left unmatched. CDR1 PRHDT and CDR2 FYEKMQ come from the germline V gene (reference sequence).

V is TRBV5-4 and J is TRBJ2-1; D is possibly TRBD2 (7 bases). CDR3 length: 14 residues. Looked up from germline, CDR1 is SGHNT and CDR2 is YYREEE (reference sequence). V lost 4 bases, J lost 6 bases, and 14 bases lay in between. The CDR3 DNA reads as TGTGCCAGCAGCCACGAGGGGGAGGGCAATGAGCAGTTCTTC. Translating it yields CASSHEGEGNEQFF.

The genes are TRBV6-5 and TRBJ1-4; D is ambiguous. Trimming stripped 5 bases from V and 4 bases from J, with 8 bases between. CDR1 is MNHEY and CDR2 is SVGAGI in the germline V gene. The CDR3 length is 13 residues. CDR3 protein: CASSPFGNEKLFF. CDR3 nucleotide sequence: TGTGCCAGCAGTCCCTTTGGTAATGAAAAACTGTTTTTT.

The genes are TRBV13 and TRBJ2-3, with D unclear. Trimming shortened V by 2 bases and J by 2 bases, and 11 bases separated the two germline ends. The CDR3 sequence is 15 residues long. Germline CDR1 is PRHDT and CDR2 is FYEKMQ (reference sequence). The CDR3 DNA follows: TGTGCCAGCAGCTTAAGGCTGGAATCCACAGATACGCAGTATTTT. Protein product: CASSLRLESTDTQYF.

The chain has TRBV29-1 and TRBJ2-3; no clear D. CDR1 is SQVTM, CDR2 ANQGSEA, per germline. The CDR3 contains 12 residues. Trimming removed 6 bases from V and 6 bases from J, with 13 bases in between. CDR3 bases: TGCAGCGTAACCCTGTCCTCGGATACGCAGTATTTT. This translates into CSVTLSSDTQYF.

The V gene is TRBV11-2, the J gene TRBJ1-1, with a weak D call TRBD1 (6 bases). This CDR3 comprises 16 residues. Germline V gives CDR1 SGHAT, CDR2 FQNNGV. Deletions cut 4 bases from V and 1 base from J, with 16 bases between. CDR3 bases: TGTGCCAGCAGCTCCCCCTTCGCAGGGGAGAACACTGAAGCTTTCTTT. It encodes CASSSPFAGENTEAFF.

The sample holds one count of this clone. The CDR3 spells CASSPRGGGSYNEQFF. In nucleotides, the CDR3 is TGTGCCAGCAGTCCCAGAGGAGGGGGCTCCTACAATGAGCAGTTCTTC. This sequence joins TRBV2 and TRBJ2-1; D assignment may be TRBD1 or TRBD2 (6 bases each). CDR1 is SNHLY, CDR2 FYNNEI, per germline. Trimming removed 5 bases at V and 0 bases at J, with 14 bases between. The CDR3 consists of 16 residues.

The chain carries TRBV29-1 and TRBJ2-1; possibly TRBD2 for D (6 bases). There are 13 residues in the CDR3. Germline CDR1 is SQVTM and CDR2 is ANQGSEA. With 4 bases removed from V and 7 bases from J, the gap between germline ends came to 14 bases. CDR3 DNA sequence: TGCAGCGTTGTTCGGAGCGGGCCAAATGAGCAGTTCTTC. Its translation: CSVVRSGPNEQFF.

V usage is TRBV6-5 and J usage is TRBJ2-7; 8 positions match TRBD1. V trimming: 7 bases; J trimming: 6 bases; junction bases outside the gene matches: 8. Germline values: CDR1 MNHEY, CDR2 SVGAGI. The CDR3 extends over 13 amino acids. CDR3 nucleotides: TGTGCCAGCAAAGGACAGGGCTGGAGCGAGCAGTACTTC. Protein sequence: CASKGQGWSEQYF.

This clone has just one count. This sequence joins TRBV13 and TRBJ2-1, with 12 bases that match TRBD2. The CDR3 length is 16 residues. V dropped 4 bases and J dropped 7; count of bases not matched to a gene: 8. Germline lookup yields CDR1 PRHDT and CDR2 FYEKMQ (reference sequence). CDR3: CASSSGLAGGLNEQFF. For the CDR3, the DNA is TGTGCCAGCAGCTCAGGCCTAGCGGGAGGGCTTAATGAGCAGTTCTTC. Full variable domain (outside the CDR3, taken from reference TRBV13 and TRBJ2-1): AAGVIQSPRHLIKEKRETATLKCYPIPRHDTVYWYQQGPGQDPQFLISFYEKMQSDKGSIPDRFSAQQFSDYHSELNMSSLELGDSALYFCASSSGLAGGLNEQFFGPGTRLTVL.

Worth noting for this clone: Other DNA sequences in this sample translate to the same CDR3. This chain joins TRBV7-2 and TRBJ2-5, with 9 positions matching TRBD2. This CDR3 has 14 residues. After removal of 1 base from V and 4 bases from J, the junction contained 1 base not matched to a gene. Germline CDR1 is SGHTA and CDR2 is FQGNSA. The CDR3 here is CASSLGGGVETQYF. In DNA, the CDR3 is TGTGCCAGCAGCTTAGGCGGGGGGGTAGAGACCCAGTACTTC.